Each of the 12 T cell receptor beta chains below was sequenced from the same sample in a study of control samples from healthy donors and cancer patients. Sequencing was performed with immunoSEQ multiplex PCR; in TCRdb, only in-frame clones are kept and a portion is missing. The repertoire holds 100,000 to 150,000 clones, with approximately 90% as singletons. The sequenced sample consisted of blood. The receptors here all came from a man aged 45 to 65 in good health.

The J gene is TRBJ2-3, the V gene TRBV29-1; D is possibly TRBD2 (5 bases). CDR3 size: 14 residues. Trimming left V 4 bases short and J 0 bases short, with 11 bases between. Germline CDR1 and CDR2: SQVTM and ANQGSEA. The CDR3 here is CSVGLRGSTDTQYF. In nucleotides, the CDR3 is TGCAGCGTTGGACTCCGAGGGAGCACAGATACGCAGTATTTT.

This clone appeared a single time. This rearrangement joins TRBV4-1 to TRBJ1-4; 9 positions match TRBD1. This CDR3 region has 17 residues. CDR1 is MGHRA, CDR2 YSYEKL, per germline. Germline trimming cut 0 bases from V and 8 bases from J; bases unmatched to any gene: 10. CDR3 in amino acids: CASSQDPPGQGREKLFF. For the CDR3, the DNA is TGCGCCAGCAGCCAAGATCCGCCGGGACAGGGACGGGAAAAACTGTTTTTT.

The chain employs TRBV7-4 and TRBJ2-7; D may be TRBD1 (5 bases). Germline loops: CDR1 SGHVT, CDR2 SQSDAQ. V lost 5 bases and J 2 bases, leaving 22 bases between the germline ends. The length of the CDR3 is 17 residues. CDR3 amino acids: CASSLNRRDLWAYEQYF. CDR3 nucleotide sequence: TGTGCCAGCAGCCTAAACCGCAGGGATCTTTGGGCCTACGAGCAGTACTTC.

This chain connects TRBV10-1 to TRBJ1-1; D unclear. CDR1 is WNHNN and CDR2 is SYGVQD in the germline V gene (reference sequence). The CDR3 is 14 amino acids. Between the trimmed V and J ends, which lost 4 bases and 6 bases, there was a span of 15 bases. CDR3 in amino acids: CASSGLRHGSEAFF. The CDR3 coding sequence is TGCGCCAGCAGTGGACTAAGACATGGGTCTGAAGCTTTCTTT.

This chain joins TRBV13 and TRBJ2-2; TRBD1 agrees at 9 bases. The CDR3 runs 15 residues. V dropped 6 bases and J dropped 5; count of bases not matched to a gene: 7. Germline CDR1 PRHDT, CDR2 FYEKMQ (reference sequence). The CDR3 bases are TGTGCCAGCAGACACACAGGGGGCGCAACCGGGGAGCTGTTTTTT. Translated, it gives CASRHTGGATGELFF.

As concerns this clone: Germline is not matched at one junction end, which may reflect a read error. This chain joins TRBV5-1 and TRBJ1-4, with D possibly matching TRBD1 (5 bases). The CDR3 spans 15 residues. Germline lookup yields CDR1 SGHRS and CDR2 YFSETQ. The CDR3 region has the DNA TGCGCCAGCAGTTTGGTTGGGGGGTTTGGTGAAAAACTGTTTTTT. Residues: CASSLVGGFGEKLFF.

V gene TRBV6-1 combines with J gene TRBJ1-5; tentative D call: TRBD1 (6 bases). This CDR3 has 13 amino acids. The germline V gene encodes CDR1 MNHNS and CDR2 SASEGT. Trimming left V 3 bases short and J 4 bases short, with 7 bases between. In DNA form, the CDR3 reads TGTGCCAGCAGTGAGACAGGTAATCAGCCCCAGCATTTT. It translates to CASSETGNQPQHF.

The chain is built from TRBV9 and TRBJ2-3, with 10 bases that match TRBD2. The CDR3 has 15 amino acids. The V gene's germline CDR1 is SGDLS and CDR2 YYNGEE. The trim removed 3 bases at V and 3 bases at J, leaving 4 bases unmatched. The chain's CDR3 is CASSASGGATDTQYF. CDR3 nucleotide sequence: TGTGCCAGCAGCGCCAGCGGGGGGGCGACAGATACGCAGTATTTT.

This chain connects TRBV6-5 to TRBJ1-6; D gene unclear. Trimming shortened V by 8 bases and J by 5 bases, and 16 bases separated the two germline ends. From germline, CDR1 is MNHEY and CDR2 SVGAGI. The CDR3 length is 15 residues. The CDR3 DNA follows: TGTGCCAGCCCCTCCGGCTTGGGAGATAATTCACCCCTCCACTTT. Translation gives CASPSGLGDNSPLHF.

The gene calls are TRBV3-1 (or the pseudogene TRBV3-2) and TRBJ1-6, with TRBD1 as a possible D gene (5 bases). The CDR3 has 13 residues. V dropped 3 bases and J dropped 8 bases, with 8 bases sitting between them. CDR1 and CDR2 from the germline V gene are LGHDT and YNNKEL (reference sequence). CDR3 sequence reads: CASSQQGDSPLHF. The CDR3 coding sequence is TGTGCCAGCAGCCAGCAGGGAGATTCACCCCTCCACTTT.

The chain carries TRBV9 and TRBJ1-2, with 9 bases that match TRBD1. J lost 8 bases, V lost 0 bases, and 5 bases had no gene match. CDR3 length: 14 amino acids. Germline loops: CDR1 SGDLS, CDR2 YYNGEE. CDR3 nucleotide sequence: TGTGCCAGCAGCGTAGAGACAGGGGGTTGGGGCTACACCTTC. Translated: CASSVETGGWGYTF.

The chain is built from TRBV2 and TRBJ2-7, with D hard to call. Germline V lookup: CDR1 SNHLY, CDR2 FYNNEI. With 2 bases removed from V and 4 bases from J, the gap between germline ends came to 6 bases. The CDR3 is 12 residues long. CDR3 nucleotides: TGTGCCAGCAGTGAACTCCAATACGAGCAGTACTTC. Residues: CASSELQYEQYF.